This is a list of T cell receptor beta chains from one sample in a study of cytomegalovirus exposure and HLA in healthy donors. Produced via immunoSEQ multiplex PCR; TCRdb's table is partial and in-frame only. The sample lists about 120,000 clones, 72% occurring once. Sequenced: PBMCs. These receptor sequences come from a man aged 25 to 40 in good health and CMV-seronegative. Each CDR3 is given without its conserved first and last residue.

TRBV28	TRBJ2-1	ASSPAAVEQF
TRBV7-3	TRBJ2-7	ASSLRVRDPFT
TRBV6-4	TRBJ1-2	ASSANGQGAGSYT
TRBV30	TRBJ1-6	AWSDRRGSNSPLH
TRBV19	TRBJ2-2	ASNTANTGELF
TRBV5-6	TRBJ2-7	ASSPGLVVYEQY
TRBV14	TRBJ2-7	ASSQASYEQY
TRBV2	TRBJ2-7	ASSDPRIRGSREQY
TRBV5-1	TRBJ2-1	ASSLSLNEQF
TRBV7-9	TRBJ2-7	ASSPTQGANEQY
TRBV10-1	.	ASSGDNREQY
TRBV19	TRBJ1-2	ASSPWTGAYGYT
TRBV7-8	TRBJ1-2	ASSPTGSGPGYT
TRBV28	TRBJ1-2	ASSQDRYGYT
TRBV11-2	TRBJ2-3	ASSLDRTSGGVWDTQY
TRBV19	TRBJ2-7	ASSMGQGDEQY
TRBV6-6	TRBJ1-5	ASSDKAYSNQPQH
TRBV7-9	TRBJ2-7	SSLGQGPPYEQY
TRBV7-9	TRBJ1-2	ASSPLGQGAHGYT
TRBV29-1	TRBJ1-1	SEKSTRASEAF
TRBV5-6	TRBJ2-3	ASSSGLVGTDTQY
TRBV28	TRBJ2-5	ASKGGTGQETQY
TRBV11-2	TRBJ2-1	ASSLEAGGNEQF
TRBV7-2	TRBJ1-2	ASSPQRDGGYT